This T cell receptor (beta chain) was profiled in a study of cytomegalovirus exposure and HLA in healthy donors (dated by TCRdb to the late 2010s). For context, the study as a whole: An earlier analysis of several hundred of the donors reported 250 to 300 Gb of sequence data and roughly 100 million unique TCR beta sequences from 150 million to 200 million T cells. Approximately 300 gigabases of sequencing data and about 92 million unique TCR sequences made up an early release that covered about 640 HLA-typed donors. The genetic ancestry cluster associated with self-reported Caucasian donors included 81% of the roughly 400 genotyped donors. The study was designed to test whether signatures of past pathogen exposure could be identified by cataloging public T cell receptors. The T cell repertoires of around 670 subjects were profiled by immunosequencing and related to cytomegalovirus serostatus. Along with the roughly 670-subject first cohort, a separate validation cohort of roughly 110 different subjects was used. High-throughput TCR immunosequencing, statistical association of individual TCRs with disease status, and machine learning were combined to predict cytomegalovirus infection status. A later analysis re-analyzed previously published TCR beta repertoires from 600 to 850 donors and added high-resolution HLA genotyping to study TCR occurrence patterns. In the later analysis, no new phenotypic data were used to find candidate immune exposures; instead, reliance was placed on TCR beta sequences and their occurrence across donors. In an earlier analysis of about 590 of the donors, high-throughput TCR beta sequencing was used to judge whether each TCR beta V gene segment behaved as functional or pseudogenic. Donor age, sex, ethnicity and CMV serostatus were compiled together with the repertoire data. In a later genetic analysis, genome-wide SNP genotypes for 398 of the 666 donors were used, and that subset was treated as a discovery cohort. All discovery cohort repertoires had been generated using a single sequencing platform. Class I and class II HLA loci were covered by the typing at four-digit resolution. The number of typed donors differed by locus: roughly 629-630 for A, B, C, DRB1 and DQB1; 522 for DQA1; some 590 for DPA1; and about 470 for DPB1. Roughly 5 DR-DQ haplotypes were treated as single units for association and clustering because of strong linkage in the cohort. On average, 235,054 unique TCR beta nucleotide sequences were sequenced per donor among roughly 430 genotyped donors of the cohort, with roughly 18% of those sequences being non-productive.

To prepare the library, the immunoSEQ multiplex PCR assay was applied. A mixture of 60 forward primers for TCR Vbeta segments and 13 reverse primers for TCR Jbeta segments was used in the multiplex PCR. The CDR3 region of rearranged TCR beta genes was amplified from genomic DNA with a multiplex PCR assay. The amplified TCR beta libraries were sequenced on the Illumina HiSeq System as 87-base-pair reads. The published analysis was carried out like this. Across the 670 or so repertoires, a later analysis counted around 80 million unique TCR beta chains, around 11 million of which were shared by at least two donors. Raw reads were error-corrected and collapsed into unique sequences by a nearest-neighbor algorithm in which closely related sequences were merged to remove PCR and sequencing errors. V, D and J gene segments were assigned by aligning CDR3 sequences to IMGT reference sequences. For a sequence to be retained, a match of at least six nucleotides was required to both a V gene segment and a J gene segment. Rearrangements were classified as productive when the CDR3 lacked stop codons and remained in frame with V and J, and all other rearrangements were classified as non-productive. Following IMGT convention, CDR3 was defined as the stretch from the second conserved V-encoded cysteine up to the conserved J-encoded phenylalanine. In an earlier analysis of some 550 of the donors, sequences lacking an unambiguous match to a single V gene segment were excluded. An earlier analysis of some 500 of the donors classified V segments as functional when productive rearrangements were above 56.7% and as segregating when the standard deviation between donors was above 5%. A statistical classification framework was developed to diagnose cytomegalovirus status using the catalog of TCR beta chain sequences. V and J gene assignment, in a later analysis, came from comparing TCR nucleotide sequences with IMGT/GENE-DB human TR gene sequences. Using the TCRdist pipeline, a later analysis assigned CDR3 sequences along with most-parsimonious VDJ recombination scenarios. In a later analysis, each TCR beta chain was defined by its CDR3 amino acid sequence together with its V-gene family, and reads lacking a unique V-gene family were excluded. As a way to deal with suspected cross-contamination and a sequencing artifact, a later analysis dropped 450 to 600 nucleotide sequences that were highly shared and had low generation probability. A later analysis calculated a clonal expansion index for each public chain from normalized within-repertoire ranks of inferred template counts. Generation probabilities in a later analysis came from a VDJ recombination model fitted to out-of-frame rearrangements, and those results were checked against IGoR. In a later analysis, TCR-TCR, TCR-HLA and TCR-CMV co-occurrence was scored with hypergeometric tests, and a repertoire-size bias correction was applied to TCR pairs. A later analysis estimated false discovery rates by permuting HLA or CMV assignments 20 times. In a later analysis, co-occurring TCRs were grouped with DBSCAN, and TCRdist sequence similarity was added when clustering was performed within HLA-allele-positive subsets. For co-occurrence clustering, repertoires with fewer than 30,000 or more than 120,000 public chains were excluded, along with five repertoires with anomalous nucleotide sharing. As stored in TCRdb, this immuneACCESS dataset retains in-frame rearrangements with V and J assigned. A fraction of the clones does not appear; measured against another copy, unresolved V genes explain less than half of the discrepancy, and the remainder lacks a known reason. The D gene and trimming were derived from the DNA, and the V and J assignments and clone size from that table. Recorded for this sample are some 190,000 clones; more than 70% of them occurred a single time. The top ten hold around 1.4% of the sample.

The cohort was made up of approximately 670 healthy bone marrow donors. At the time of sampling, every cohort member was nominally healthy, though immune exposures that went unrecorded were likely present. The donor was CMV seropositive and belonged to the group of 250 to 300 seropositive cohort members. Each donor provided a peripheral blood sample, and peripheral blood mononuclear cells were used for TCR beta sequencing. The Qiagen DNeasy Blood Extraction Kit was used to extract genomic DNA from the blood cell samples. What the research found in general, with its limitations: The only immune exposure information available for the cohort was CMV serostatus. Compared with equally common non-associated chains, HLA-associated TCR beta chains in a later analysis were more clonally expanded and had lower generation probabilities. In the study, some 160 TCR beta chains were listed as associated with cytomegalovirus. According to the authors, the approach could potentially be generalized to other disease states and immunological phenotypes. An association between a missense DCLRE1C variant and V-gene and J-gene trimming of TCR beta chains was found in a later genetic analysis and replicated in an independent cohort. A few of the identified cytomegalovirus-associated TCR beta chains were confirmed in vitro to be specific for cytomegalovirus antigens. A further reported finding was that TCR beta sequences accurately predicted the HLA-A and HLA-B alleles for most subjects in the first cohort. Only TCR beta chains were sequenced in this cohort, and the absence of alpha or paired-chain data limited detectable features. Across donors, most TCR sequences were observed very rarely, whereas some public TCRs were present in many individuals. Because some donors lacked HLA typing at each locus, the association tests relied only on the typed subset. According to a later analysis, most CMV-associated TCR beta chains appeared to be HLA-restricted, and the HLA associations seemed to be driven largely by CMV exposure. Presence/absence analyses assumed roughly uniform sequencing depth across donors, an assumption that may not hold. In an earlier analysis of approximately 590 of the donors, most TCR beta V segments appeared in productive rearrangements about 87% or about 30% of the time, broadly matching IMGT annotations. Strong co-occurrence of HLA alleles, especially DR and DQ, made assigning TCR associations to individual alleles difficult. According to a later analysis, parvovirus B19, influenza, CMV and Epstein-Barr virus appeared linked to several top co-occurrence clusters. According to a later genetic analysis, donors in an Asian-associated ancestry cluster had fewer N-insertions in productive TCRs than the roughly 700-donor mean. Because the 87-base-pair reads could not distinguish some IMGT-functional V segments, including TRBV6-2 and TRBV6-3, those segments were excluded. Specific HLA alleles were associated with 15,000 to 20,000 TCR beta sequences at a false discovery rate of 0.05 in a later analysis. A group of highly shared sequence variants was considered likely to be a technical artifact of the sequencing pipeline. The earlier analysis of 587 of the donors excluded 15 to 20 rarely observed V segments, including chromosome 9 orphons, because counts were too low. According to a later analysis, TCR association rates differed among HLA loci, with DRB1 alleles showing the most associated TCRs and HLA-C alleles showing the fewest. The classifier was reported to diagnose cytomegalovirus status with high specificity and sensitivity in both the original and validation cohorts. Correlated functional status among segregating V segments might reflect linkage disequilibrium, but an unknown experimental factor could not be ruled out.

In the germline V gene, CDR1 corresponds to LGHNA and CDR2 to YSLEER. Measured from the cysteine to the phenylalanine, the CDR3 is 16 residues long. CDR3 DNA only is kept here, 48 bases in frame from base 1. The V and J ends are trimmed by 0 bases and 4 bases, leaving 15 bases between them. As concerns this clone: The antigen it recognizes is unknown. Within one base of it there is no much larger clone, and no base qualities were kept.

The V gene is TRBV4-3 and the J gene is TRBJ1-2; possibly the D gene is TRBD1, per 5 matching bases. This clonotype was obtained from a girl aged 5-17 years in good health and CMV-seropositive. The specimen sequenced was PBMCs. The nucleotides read TGCGCCAGCAGCCAAGAGGGGCTAAATGGTGCCTATGGCTACACCTTC. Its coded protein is CASSQEGLNGAYGYTF.